This T cell receptor (beta chain) was observed in a study of spatial heterogeneity in lung cancer. Study as a whole: Combinations of a unique TCR and a UMI were tallied in raw reads, and on average each appeared more than ten times. General study findings and limits: Tumoral mutation counts were tracked by counts of expanded intratumoral alpha and beta TCRs. The authors estimated that approximately 7% of tumor T cells were covered for alpha chains and about 12% for beta chains.

Carried by each TCR cDNA molecule was a unique molecular identifier. TCRdb redid the calling of the 5' RACE reads with MiXCR, one entry per CDR3 protein. The repertoire holds some 2,600 distinct CDR3 sequences, with about 16% as singletons. The CDR3 runs to 16 residues. CDR1 is DFQATT and CDR2 is SNEGSKA in the germline V gene (reference sequence). V was cut by 1 base and J by 2 bases, with 12 bases left in between. Time point: sample taken at primary tumor resection. Sequencing was performed on whole RNA extracted from tumor and nontumor lung tissue, or from frozen PBMC, and the material was left unsorted. Sample share makes this clonotype medium-sized. The antigen is not known.

The sequences come from lung tumor tissue, collected at surgery. The rearrangement joins TRBV20-1 to TRBJ2-6, with D uncertain. The sequence derives from a female donor with early-stage non-small cell lung cancer. CDR3 in DNA: TGCAGTGCTAGAGTGCCCGGTGGCCCTGGGGCCAACGTCCTGACTTTC. It codes for CSARVPGGPGANVLTF.